The sequence of this TCR beta chain was determined in a study of CD8 T cells in ankylosing spondylitis. It was by quantitative 5'-RACE with molecular barcodes that TCR beta libraries were made. TCRdb fed the 5' RACE reads into MiXCR, producing one record per CDR3 protein. Of 200,000 or so distinct CDR3 sequences in the sample, roughly 13% are singletons; the top ten hold 8% to 13%. At least ten counts were recorded for this clonotype. The clonotype originates from a female donor with ankylosing spondylitis or in good health (not recorded which). The sample comprised blood, either unsorted or a sorted T cell fraction (not recorded which).

CDR3 sequence reads: CASSLLGQPQHF. The CDR3 DNA sequence: TGTGCCAGCAGCTTATTGGGGCAGCCCCAGCATTTT. The chain uses TRBV7-9 and TRBJ1-5; D gene ambiguous. Trimming pared 2 bases from V and 7 bases from J, leaving 6 bases between. The germline V gene encodes CDR1 SEHNR and CDR2 FQNEAQ (reference sequence). CDR3 length equals 12 residues.